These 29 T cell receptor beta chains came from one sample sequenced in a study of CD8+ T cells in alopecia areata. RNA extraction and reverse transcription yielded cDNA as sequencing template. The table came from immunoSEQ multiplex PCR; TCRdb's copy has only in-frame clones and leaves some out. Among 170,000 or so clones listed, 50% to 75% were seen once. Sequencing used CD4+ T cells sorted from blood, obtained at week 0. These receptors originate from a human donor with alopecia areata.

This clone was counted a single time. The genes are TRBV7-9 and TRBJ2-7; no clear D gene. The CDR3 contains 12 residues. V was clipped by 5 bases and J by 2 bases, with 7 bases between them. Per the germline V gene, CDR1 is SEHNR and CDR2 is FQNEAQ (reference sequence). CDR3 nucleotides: TGTGCCAGCAGCCAAAAGGCCTACGAGCAGTACTTC. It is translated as CASSQKAYEQYF.

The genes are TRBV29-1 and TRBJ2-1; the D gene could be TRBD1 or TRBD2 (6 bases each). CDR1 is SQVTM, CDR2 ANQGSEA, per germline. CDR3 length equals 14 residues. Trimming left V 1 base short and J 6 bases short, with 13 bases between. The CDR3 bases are TGCAGCGTTGAAGGGGGGGCCCCCTCCAATGAGCAGTTCTTC. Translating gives CSVEGGAPSNEQFF.

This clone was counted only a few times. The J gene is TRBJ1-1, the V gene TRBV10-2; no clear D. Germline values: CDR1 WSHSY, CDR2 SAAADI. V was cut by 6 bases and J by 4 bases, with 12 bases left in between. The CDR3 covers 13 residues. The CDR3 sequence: CASRVSRSTEAFF. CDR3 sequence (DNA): TGCGCCAGCAGAGTCTCCAGAAGCACTGAAGCTTTCTTT.

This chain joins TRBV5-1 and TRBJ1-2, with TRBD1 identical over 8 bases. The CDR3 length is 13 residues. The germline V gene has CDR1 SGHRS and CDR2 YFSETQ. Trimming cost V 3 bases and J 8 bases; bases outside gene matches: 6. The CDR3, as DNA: TGCGCCAGCAGCTACCAGGGGGCGGGAGGCTACACCTTC. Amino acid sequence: CASSYQGAGGYTF. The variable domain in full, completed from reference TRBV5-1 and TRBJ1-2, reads KAGVTQTPRYLIKTRGQQVTLSCSPISGHRSVSWYQQTPGQGLQFLFEYFSETQRNKGNFPGRFSGRQFSNSRSEMNVSTLELGDSALYLCASSYQGAGGYTFGSGTRLTVV.

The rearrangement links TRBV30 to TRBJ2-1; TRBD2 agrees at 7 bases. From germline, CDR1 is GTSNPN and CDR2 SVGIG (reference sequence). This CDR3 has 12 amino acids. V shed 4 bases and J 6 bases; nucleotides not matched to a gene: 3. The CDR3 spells CAWKRTSNEQFF. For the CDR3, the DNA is TGTGCCTGGAAAAGGACTAGCAATGAGCAGTTCTTC.

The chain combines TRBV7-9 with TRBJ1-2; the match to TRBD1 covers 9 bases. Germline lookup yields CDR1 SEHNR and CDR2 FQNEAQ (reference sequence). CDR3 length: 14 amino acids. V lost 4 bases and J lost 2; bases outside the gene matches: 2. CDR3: CASSSQGANYGYTF. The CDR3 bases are TGTGCCAGCAGCTCACAGGGGGCGAACTATGGCTACACCTTC. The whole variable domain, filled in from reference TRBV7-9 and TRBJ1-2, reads DTGVSQNPRHKITKRGQNVTFRCDPISEHNRLYWYRQTLGQGPEFLTYFQNEAQLEKSRLLSDRFSAERPKGSFSTLEIQRTEQGDSAMYLCASSSQGANYGYTFGSGTRLTVV.

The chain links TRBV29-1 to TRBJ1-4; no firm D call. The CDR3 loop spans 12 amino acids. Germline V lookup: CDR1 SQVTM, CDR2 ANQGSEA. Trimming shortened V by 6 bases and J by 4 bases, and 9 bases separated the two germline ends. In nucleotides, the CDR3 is TGCAGCGTCCGCTGGGGTAATGAAAAACTGTTTTTT. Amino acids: CSVRWGNEKLFF. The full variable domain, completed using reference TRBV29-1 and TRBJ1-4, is SAVISQKPSRDICQRGTSLTIQCQVDSQVTMMFWYRQQPGQSLTLIATANQGSEATYESGFVIDKFPISRPNLTFSTLTVSNMSPEDSSIYLCSVRWGNEKLFFGSGTQLSVL.

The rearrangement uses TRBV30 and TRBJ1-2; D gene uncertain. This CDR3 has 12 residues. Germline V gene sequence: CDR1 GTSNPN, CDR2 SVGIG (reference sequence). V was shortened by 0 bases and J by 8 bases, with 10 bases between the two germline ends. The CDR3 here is CAWSVWVGGYTF. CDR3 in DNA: TGTGCCTGGAGTGTATGGGTAGGGGGCTACACCTTC.

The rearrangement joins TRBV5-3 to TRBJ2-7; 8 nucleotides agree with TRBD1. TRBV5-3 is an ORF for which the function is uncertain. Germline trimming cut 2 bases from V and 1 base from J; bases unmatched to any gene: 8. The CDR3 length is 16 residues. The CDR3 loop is CARSLPPGQASYEQYF. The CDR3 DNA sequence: TGTGCCAGAAGCTTACCCCCGGGACAGGCGTCCTACGAGCAGTACTTC.

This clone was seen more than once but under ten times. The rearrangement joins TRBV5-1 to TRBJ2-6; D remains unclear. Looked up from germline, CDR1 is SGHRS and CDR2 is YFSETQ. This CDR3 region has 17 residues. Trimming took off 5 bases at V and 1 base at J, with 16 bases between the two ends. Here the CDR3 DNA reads TGCGCCAGCAGTTATCATTCTGAGGTATCTGGGGCCAACGTCCTGACTTTC. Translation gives CASSYHSEVSGANVLTF.

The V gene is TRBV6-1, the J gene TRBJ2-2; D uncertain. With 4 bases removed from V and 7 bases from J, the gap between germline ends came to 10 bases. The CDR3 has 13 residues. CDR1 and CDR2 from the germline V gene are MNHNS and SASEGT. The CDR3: CASSVKTGGELFF. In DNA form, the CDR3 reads TGTGCCAGCAGTGTTAAGACTGGCGGGGAGCTGTTTTTT.

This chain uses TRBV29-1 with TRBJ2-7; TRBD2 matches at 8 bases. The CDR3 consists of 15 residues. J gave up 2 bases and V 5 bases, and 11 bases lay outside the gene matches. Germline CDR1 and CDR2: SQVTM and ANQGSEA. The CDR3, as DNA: TGCAGCGTTCCGGCGGGGGGTCCGCCCGCCTACGAGCAGTACTTC. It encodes CSVPAGGPPAYEQYF.

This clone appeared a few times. CDR3 in amino acids: CASTAQAVNTGELFF. The CDR3, as DNA: TGTGCCAGTACCGCACAGGCGGTGAACACCGGGGAGCTGTTTTTT. The genes are TRBV19 and TRBJ2-2, with a weak D call TRBD1 (5 bases). The V end was cut by 7 bases, the J end by 1 base, with 13 bases between. In germline, CDR1 is LNHDA, CDR2 SQIVND (reference sequence). The length of the CDR3 is 15 residues.

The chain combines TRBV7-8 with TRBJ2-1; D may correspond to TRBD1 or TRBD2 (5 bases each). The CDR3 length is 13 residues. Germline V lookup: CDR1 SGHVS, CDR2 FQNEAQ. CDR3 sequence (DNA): TGTGCAAGCGGCAGGGAATCCTACAATGAGCAGTTCTTC. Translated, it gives CASGRESYNEQFF. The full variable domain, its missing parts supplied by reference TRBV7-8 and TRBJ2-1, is GAGVSQSPRYKVAKRGQDVALRCDPISGHVSLFWYQQALGQGPEFLTYFQNEAQLDKSGLPSDRFFAERPEGSVSTLKIQRTQQEDSAVYLCASGRESYNEQFFGPGTRLTVL.

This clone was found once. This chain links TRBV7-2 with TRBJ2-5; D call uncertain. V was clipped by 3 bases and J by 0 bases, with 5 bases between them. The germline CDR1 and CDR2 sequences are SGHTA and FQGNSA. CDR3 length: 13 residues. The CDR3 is CASSFRYQETQYF. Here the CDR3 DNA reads TGTGCCAGCAGCTTTCGGTACCAAGAGACCCAGTACTTC.

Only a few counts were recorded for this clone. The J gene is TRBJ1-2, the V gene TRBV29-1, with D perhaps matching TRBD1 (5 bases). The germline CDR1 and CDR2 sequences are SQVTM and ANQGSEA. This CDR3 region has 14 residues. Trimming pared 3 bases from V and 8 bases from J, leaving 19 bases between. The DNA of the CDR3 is TGCAGCGTTGATCCCCCCCCAGGGACCAGAGGCTACACCTTC. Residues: CSVDPPPGTRGYTF.

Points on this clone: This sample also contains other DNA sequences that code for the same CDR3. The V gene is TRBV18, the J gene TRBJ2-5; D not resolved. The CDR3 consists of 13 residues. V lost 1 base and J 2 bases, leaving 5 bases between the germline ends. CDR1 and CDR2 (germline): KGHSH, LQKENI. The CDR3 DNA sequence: TGTGCCAGCTCACCACGCCAGCAAGAGACCCAGTACTTC. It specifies CASSPRQQETQYF.

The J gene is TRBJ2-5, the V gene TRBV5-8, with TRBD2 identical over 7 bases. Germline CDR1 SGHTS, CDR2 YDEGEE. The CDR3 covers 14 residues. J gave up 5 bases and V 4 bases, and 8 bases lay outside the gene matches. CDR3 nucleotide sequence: TGTGCCAGCAGCCCCGGACTAGGTGCGGAGACCCAGTACTTC. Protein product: CASSPGLGAETQYF. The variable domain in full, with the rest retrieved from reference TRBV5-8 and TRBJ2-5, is EAGVTQSPTHLIKTRGQQATLRCSPISGHTSVYWYQQALGLGLQFLLWYDEGEERNRGNFPPRFSGRQFPNYSSELNVNALELEDSALYLCASSPGLGAETQYFGPGTRLLVL.

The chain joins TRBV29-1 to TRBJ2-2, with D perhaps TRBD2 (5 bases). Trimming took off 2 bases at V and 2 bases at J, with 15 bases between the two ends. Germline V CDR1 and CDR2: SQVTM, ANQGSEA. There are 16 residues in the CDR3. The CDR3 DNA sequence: TGCAGCGTTGAACTGTGGAGGTCTTACAACACCGGGGAGCTGTTTTTT. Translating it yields CSVELWRSYNTGELFF.

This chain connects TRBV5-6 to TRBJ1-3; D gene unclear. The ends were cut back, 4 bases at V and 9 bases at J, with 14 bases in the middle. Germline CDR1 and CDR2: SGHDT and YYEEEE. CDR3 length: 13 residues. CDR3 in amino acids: CASSLSGLGTIYF. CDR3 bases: TGTGCCAGCAGCCTGAGCGGGCTTGGCACCATATATTTT.

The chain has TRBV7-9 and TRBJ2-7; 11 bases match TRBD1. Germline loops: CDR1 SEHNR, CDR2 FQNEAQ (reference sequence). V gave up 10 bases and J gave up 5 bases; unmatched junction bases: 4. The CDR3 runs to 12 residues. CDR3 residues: CATDRGPDEQYF. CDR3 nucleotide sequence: TGTGCCACGGACAGGGGGCCAGACGAGCAGTACTTC.

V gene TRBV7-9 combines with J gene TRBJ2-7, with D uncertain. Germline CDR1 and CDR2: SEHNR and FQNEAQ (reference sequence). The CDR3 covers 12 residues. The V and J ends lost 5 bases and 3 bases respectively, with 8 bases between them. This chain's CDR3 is CASSAGDYEQYF. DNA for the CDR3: TGTGCCAGCAGCGCCGGCGACTACGAGCAGTACTTC.

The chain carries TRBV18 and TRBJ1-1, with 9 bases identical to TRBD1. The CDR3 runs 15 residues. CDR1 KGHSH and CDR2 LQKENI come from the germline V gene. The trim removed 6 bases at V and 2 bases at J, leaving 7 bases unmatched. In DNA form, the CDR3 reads TGTGCCAGCTCGAAAGCGGGACAGGGTAACACTGAAGCTTTCTTT. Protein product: CASSKAGQGNTEAFF.

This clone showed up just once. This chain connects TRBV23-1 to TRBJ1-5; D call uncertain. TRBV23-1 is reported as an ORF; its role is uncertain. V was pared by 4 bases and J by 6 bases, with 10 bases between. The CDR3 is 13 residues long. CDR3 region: CASSLGWGQPQHF. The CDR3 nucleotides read TGCGCCAGCAGTCTAGGGTGGGGTCAGCCCCAGCATTTT.

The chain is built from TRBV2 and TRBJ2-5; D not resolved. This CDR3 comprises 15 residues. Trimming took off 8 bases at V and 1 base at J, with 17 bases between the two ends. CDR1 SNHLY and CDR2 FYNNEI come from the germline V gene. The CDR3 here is CASRHPKATQETQYF. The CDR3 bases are TGTGCCAGCCGTCACCCCAAGGCTACCCAAGAGACCCAGTACTTC.

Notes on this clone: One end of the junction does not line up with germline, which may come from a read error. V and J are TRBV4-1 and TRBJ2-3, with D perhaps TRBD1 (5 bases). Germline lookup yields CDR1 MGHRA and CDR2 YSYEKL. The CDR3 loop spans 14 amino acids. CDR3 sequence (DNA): TGTGCCAGCAGCCAAGGGGCAGGGCGAGATACGCAGTATTTT. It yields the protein CASSQGAGRDTQYF.

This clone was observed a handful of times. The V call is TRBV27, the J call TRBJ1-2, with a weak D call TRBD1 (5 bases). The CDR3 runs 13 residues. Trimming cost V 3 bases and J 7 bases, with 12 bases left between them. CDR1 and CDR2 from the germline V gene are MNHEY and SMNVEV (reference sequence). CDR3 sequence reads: CASSFRRGGGYTF. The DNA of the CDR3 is TGTGCCAGCAGTTTCCGAAGGGGTGGTGGCTACACCTTC.

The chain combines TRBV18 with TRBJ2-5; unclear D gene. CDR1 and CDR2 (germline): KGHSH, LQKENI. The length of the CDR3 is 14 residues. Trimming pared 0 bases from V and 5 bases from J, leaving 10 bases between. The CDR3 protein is CASSPPTTSETQYF. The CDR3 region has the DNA TGTGCCAGCTCACCACCGACGACAAGCGAGACCCAGTACTTC.

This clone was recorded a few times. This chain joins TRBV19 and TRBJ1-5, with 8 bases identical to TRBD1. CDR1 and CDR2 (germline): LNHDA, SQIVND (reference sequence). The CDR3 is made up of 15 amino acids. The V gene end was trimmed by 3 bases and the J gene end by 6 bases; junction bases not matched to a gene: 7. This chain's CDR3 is CASSMGQGATQPQHF. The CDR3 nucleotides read TGTGCCAGTAGTATGGGGCAGGGGGCAACTCAGCCCCAGCATTTT.